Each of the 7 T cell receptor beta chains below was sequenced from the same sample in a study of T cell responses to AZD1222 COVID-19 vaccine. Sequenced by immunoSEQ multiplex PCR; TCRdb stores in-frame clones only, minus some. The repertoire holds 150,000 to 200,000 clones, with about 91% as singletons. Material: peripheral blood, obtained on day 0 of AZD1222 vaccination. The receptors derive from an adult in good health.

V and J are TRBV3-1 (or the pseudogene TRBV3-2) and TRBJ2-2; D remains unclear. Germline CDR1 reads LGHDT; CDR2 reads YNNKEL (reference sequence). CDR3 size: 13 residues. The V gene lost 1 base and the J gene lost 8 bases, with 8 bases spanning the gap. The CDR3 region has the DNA TGTGCCAGCAGCCAAGGCAGGCCGGGGGAGCTGTTTTTT. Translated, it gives CASSQGRPGELFF.

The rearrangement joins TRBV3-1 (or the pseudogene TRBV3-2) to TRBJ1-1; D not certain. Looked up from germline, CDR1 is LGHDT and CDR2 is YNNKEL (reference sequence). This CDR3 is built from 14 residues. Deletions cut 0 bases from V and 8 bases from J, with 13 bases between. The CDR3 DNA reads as TGTGCCAGCAGCCAAGATGAGCCCGCATACGAAGCTTTCTTT. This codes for CASSQDEPAYEAFF.

The CDR3 reads CASSDPAGESTDTQYF. The CDR3 DNA is TGTGCCAGCAGTGATCCCGCGGGGGAGAGCACAGATACGCAGTATTTT. The genes are TRBV2 and TRBJ2-3; the match to TRBD2 covers 7 bases. The CDR3 extends over 16 amino acids. CDR1 is SNHLY and CDR2 is FYNNEI in the germline V gene. The V and J ends lost 3 bases and 0 bases, in that order; junction bases with no gene match: 6.

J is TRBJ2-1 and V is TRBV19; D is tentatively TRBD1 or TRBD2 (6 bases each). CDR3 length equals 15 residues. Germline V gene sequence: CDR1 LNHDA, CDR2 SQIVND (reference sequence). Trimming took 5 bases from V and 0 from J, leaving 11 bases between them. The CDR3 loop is CASSDGGSSYNEQFF. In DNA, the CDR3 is TGTGCCAGTAGTGACGGGGGCAGCTCCTACAATGAGCAGTTCTTC. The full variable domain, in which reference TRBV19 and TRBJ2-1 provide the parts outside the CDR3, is DGGITQSPKYLFRKEGQNVTLSCEQNLNHDAMYWYRQDPGQGLRLIYYSQIVNDFQKGDIAEGYSVSREKKESFPLTVTSAQKNPTAFYLCASSDGGSSYNEQFFGPGTRLTVL.

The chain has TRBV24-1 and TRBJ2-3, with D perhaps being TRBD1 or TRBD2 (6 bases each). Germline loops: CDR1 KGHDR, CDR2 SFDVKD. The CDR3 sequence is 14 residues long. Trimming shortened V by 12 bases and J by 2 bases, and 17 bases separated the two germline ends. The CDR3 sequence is CAVQRWGATDTQYF. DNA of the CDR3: TGTGCCGTGCAGCGGTGGGGGGCCACAGATACGCAGTATTTT.

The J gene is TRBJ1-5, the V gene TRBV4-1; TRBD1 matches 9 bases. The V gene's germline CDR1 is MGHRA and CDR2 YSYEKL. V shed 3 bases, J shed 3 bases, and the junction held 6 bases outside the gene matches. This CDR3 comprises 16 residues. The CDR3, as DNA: TGCGCCAGCAGCCATAGGACAGGGGACCTCAATCAGCCCCAGCATTTT. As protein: CASSHRTGDLNQPQHF.

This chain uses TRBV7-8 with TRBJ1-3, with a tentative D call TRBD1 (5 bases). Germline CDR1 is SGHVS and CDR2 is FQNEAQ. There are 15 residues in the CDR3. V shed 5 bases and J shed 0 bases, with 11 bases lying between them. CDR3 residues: CASSARQNSGNTIYF. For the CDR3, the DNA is TGTGCCAGCAGCGCCAGACAGAACTCTGGAAACACCATATATTTT.